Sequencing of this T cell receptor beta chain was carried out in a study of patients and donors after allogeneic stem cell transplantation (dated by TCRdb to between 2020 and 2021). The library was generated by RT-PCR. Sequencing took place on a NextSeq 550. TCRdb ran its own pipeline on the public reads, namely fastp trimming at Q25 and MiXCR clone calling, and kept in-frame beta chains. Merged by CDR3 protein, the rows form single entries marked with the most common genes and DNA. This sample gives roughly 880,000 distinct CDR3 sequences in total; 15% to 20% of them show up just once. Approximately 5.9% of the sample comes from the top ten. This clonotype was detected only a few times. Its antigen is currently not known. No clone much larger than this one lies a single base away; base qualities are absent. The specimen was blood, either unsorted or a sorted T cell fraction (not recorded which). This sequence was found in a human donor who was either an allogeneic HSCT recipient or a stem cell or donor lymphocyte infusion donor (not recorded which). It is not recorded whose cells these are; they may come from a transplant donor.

The CDR3 in this case is CASSQDPGQGLYEQYF. At the DNA level, the sequence is TGCGCCAGCAGCCAGGACCCGGGACAGGGGTTGTACGAGCAGTACTTC. The V and J segments used are TRBV4-3 and TRBJ2-7; 10 nucleotides in the junction match TRBD1. V is trimmed back by 3 bases and J by 4 bases, and the junction contains 9 bases that no gene match accounts for. The germline V gene specifies LGHNA as CDR1 and YSLEER as CDR2. Measured from the cysteine to the phenylalanine, the CDR3 is 16 residues long. Here the CDR3 DNA is all that survives: 48 bases in frame from base 1.